These 10 T cell receptor beta chains share one sample of origin, sequenced in a study of cytomegalovirus exposure and HLA in healthy donors. The method was immunoSEQ multiplex PCR; TCRdb's version includes in-frame clones alone and lacks a portion of them. The sample lists some 210,000 clones, approximately 87% occurring once. The source material was PBMCs. The source of these receptors is a woman aged 18-29 years in good health and CMV-seronegative.

The CDR3 DNA is TGTGCCAGCAGTGGGGCTAGCGGGTGGACCGATACGCAGTATTTT. Its protein product is CASSGASGWTDTQYF. The genes are TRBV2 and TRBJ2-3; 8 nucleotides agree with TRBD2. J lost 6 bases, V lost 4 bases, and 9 bases had no gene match. Germline V gene data show CDR1 as SNHLY and CDR2 as FYNNEI. CDR3 length: 15 residues.

The chain couples TRBV4-2 to TRBJ2-7, with D possibly matching TRBD2 (6 bases). Germline V gives CDR1 LGHNA, CDR2 YNFKEQ. V lost 4 bases to trimming and J lost 3 bases, with 13 bases between them. This CDR3 comprises 14 residues. The DNA for the CDR3 is TGTGCCAGCAGCCTCGGGGGAATCAGCTACGAGCAGTACTTC. Protein: CASSLGGISYEQYF.

CDR3 DNA: TGTGCCAGCAGTTCGGGCCGGGGGCAAAGGGAGCAGTACTTC. Its translation is CASSSGRGQREQYF. This chain connects TRBV11-3 to TRBJ2-7; TRBD1 or TRBD2 may be the D gene (6 bases each). V was clipped by 6 bases and J by 7 bases, with 19 bases between them. The V gene's germline CDR1 is SGHNT and CDR2 YENEEA. This CDR3 contains 14 residues. Full variable domain (remainder filled in from reference TRBV11-3 and TRBJ2-7): EAGVVQSPRYKIIEKKQPVAFWCNPISGHNTLYWYLQNLGQGPELLIRYENEEAVDDSQLPKDRFSAERLKGVDSTLKIQPAELGDSAVYLCASSSGRGQREQYFGPGTRLTVT.

This chain links TRBV28 with TRBJ1-2, with 10 bases lining up with TRBD1. V trimming: 4 bases; J trimming: 6 bases; junction bases outside the gene matches: 14. Germline values: CDR1 MDHEN, CDR2 SYDVKM. CDR3 length equals 17 residues. In DNA, the CDR3 is TGTGCCAGCAGTTGGAGGGGGACAGGGGAGTTTTGGGATGGCTACACCTTC. Residues: CASSWRGTGEFWDGYTF.

The genes are TRBV25-1 and TRBJ1-2; D unclear. The CDR3 has 13 amino acids. The germline V and J ends were trimmed by 4 bases and 2 bases, with 8 bases remaining between them. Germline values: CDR1 MGHDK, CDR2 SYGVNS. In DNA form, the CDR3 reads TGTGCCAGCAGTGTAGGGCAGAACTATGGCTACACCTTC. This gives the protein CASSVGQNYGYTF.

This clone was recorded once. The rearrangement links TRBV5-1 to TRBJ1-1, with 8 bases identical to TRBD1. Germline V gene sequence: CDR1 SGHRS, CDR2 YFSETQ. Trimming cost V 4 bases and J 5 bases; bases outside gene matches: 7. The CDR3 contains 14 residues. CDR3 residues: CASSLRGPGTEAFF. CDR3 coding DNA: TGCGCCAGCAGCCTCAGGGGGCCTGGGACTGAAGCTTTCTTT.

The rearrangement links TRBV5-1 to TRBJ2-2; D gene unclear. With 4 bases removed from V and 0 bases from J, the gap between germline ends came to 4 bases. The CDR3 is 13 residues long. Germline CDR1 SGHRS, CDR2 YFSETQ. CDR3 in DNA: TGCGCCAGCAGCGCCGCGAACACCGGGGAGCTGTTTTTT. Amino acid sequence: CASSAANTGELFF.

This chain joins TRBV11-2 and TRBJ1-1; D is perhaps TRBD1 (5 bases). Germline CDR1 SGHAT, CDR2 FQNNGV. This CDR3 is built from 16 residues. V was trimmed by 5 bases and J by 1 base, leaving 17 bases between them. CDR3 region: CASSERDAIGNTEAFF. For the CDR3, the DNA is TGTGCCAGCAGCGAAAGGGACGCCATAGGGAACACTGAAGCTTTCTTT.

The rearrangement joins TRBV15 to TRBJ1-5, with 8 bases matching TRBD1. V lost 7 bases to trimming and J lost 6 bases; unmatched junction nucleotides: 8. This CDR3 is 14 amino acids long. Germline CDR1 reads LNHNV; CDR2 reads YYDKDF (reference sequence). DNA of the CDR3: TGTGCCACCACCACCGGGACAGGAGGTCAGCCCCAGCATTTT. It yields the protein CATTTGTGGQPQHF. The full variable domain, rest sourced from reference TRBV15 and TRBJ1-5, is DAMVIQNPRYQVTQFGKPVTLSCSQTLNHNVMYWYQQKSSQAPKLLFHYYDKDFNNEADTPDNFQSRRPNTSFCFLDIRSPGLGDTAMYLCATTTGTGGQPQHFGDGTRLSIL.

This clone was counted a single time. This chain connects TRBV7-3 to TRBJ2-1, with a weak D call TRBD2 (5 bases). Per the germline V gene, CDR1 is SGHTA and CDR2 is FQGTGA. The CDR3 runs 19 residues. V lost 4 bases and J lost 4, with 26 bases in between. CDR3 in amino acids: CASSSNAAGVRHPYNEQFF. DNA for the CDR3: TGTGCCAGCAGCTCCAATGCTGCCGGGGTCCGACACCCTTACAATGAGCAGTTCTTC.